This T cell receptor beta chain was captured by sequencing in a study of radiation and T cells in renal cell carcinoma. Only in-frame clones appear in the TCRdb table, and some are missing; sequencing was by immunoSEQ multiplex PCR. In the table there are around 170,000 clones, around 89% of which are singletons. The germline CDR1 and CDR2 sequences are SGHDN and FVKESK. Trimming pared 2 bases from V and 8 bases from J, leaving 10 bases between. The CDR3 has 13 amino acids. Study-wide results and limits: Top tumor clonotypes rose in blood 2 weeks post-radiation, then contracted.

Time point of the sample: blood 4 weeks post-SBRT, at nephrectomy. Treatment indicated: 15 Gy SBRT to primary tumor, nephrectomy 4 weeks later. Nephrectomy followed 15 Gy stereotactic body radiation by 4 weeks. Blood was sampled at baseline, 2 weeks and 4 weeks after SBRT. In the case of this clone: Its antigen is not identified.

The material was blood, obtained from a patient whose treatment included radiotherapy and nephrectomy. V is TRBV14 and J is TRBJ2-1; no clear D gene. This TCR derives from a woman aged 45-65 years with renal cell carcinoma. CDR3 in amino acids: CASSQLSGDEQFF. The CDR3 coding sequence is TGTGCCAGCAGCCAACTTTCTGGGGATGAGCAGTTCTTC.